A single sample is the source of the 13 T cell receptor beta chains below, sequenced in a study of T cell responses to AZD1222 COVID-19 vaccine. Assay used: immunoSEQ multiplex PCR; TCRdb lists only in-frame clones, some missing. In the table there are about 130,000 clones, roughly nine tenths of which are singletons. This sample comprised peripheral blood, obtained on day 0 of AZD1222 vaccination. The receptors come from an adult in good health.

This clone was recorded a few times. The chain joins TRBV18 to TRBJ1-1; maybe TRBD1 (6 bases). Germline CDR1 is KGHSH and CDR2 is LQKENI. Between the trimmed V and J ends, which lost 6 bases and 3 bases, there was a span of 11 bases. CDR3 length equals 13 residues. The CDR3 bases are TGTGCCAGCTCCGGGGGGCTGGACACTGAAGCTTTCTTT. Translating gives CASSGGLDTEAFF.

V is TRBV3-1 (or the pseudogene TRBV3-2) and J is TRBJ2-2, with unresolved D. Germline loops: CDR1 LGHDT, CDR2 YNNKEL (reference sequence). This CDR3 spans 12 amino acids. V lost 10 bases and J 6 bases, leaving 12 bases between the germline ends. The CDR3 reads CATLHPAGELFF. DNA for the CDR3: TGTGCCACCCTACACCCGGCCGGGGAGCTGTTTTTT.

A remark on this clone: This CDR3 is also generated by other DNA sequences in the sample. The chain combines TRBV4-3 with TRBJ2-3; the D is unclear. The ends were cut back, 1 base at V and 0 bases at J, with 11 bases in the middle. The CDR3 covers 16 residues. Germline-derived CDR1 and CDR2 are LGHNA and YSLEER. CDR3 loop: CASSQVPPPSTDTQYF. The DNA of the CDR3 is TGCGCCAGCAGCCAAGTTCCACCACCTAGCACAGATACGCAGTATTTT.

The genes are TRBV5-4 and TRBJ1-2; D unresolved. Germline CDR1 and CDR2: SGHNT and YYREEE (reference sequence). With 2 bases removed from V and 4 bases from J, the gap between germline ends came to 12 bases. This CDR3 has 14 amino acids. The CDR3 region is CASSFLPFSYGYTF. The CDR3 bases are TGTGCCAGCAGCTTTCTCCCATTTAGCTATGGCTACACCTTC.

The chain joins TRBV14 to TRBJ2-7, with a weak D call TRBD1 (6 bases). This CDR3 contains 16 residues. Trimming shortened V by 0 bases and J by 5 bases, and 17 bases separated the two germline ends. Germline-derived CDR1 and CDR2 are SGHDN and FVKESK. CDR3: CASSQDSRYRADEQYF. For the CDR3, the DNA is TGTGCCAGCAGCCAAGATTCCCGGTACAGGGCTGACGAGCAGTACTTC.

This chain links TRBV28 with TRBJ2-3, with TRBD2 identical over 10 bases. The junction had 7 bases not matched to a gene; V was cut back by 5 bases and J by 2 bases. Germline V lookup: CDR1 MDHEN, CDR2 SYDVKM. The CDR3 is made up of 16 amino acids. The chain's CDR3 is CASSGLAGGLTDTQYF. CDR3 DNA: TGTGCCAGCAGTGGGTTAGCGGGGGGCCTCACAGATACGCAGTATTTT.

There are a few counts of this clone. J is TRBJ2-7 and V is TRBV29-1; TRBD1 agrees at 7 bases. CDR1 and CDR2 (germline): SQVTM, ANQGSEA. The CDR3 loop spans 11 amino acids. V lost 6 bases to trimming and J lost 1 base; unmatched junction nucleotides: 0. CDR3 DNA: TGCAGCGTGGGACAGTCCTACGAGCAGTACTTC. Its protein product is CSVGQSYEQYF.

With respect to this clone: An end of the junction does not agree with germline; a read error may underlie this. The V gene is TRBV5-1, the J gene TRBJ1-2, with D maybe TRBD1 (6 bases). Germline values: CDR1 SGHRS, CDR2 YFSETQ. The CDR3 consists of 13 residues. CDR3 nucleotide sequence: TGCGCCCGCAGCCCGGGGGGGGGCCTTGGCTACACCTTC. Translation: CARSPGGGLGYTF.

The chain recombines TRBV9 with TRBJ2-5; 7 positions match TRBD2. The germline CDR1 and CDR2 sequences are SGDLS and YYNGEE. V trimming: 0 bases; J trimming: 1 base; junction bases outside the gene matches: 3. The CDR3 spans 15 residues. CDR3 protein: CASSVASGGQETQYF. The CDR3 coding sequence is TGTGCCAGCAGCGTAGCATCGGGGGGCCAAGAGACCCAGTACTTC.

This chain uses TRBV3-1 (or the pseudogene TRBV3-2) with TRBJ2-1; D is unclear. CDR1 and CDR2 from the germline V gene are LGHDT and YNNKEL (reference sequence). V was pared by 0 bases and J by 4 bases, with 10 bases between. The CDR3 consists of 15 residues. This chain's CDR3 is CASSQDRKGYNEQFF. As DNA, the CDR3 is TGTGCCAGCAGCCAAGATCGTAAGGGTTACAATGAGCAGTTCTTC.

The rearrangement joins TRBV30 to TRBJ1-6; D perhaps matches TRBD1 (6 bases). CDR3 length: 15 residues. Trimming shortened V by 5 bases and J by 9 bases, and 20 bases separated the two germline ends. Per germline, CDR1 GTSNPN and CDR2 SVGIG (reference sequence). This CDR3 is CAWVPGEGGSSPLHF. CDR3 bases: TGTGCCTGGGTTCCGGGGGAAGGGGGGAGTTCACCCCTCCACTTT.

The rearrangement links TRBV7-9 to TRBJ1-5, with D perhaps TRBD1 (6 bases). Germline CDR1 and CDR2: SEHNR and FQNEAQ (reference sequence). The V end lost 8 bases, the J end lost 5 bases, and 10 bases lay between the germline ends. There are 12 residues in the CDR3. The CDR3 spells CASGRGDQPQHF. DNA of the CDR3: TGTGCCAGCGGTAGGGGGGATCAGCCCCAGCATTTT.

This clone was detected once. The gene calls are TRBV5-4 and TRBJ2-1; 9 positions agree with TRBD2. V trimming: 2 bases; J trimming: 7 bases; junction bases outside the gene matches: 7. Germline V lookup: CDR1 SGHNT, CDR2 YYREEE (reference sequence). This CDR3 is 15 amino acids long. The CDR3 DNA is TGTGCCAGCAGCTTAGGCGGGGGGGCCCGGAATGAGCAGTTCTTC. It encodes CASSLGGGARNEQFF.